The 18 T cell receptor beta chains below were found in one sample sequenced in a study of STAT5B mutations in CD4+ large granular lymphocyte leukemia. Here immunoSEQ multiplex PCR was the method, and the copy in TCRdb shows in-frame clones only, minus some. The table has approximately 31,000 clones, just under 75% seen once. Sequenced: CD4+ T cells from blood buffy coats. The receptors derive from a human donor in good health.

The rearrangement joins TRBV4-2 to TRBJ2-5; D may be TRBD2 (5 bases). CDR1 is LGHNA, CDR2 YNFKEQ, per germline. This CDR3 comprises 12 residues. V was clipped by 1 base and J by 5 bases, with 5 bases between them. The CDR3, as DNA: TGTGCCAGCAGCCAAGGCGGGGAGACCCAGTACTTC. This encodes CASSQGGETQYF.

The chain carries TRBV15 and TRBJ2-3, with D possibly being TRBD1 (5 bases). V shed 2 bases and J shed 0 bases, with 9 bases lying between them. CDR3 length: 15 residues. Germline V CDR1 and CDR2: LNHNV, YYDKDF (reference sequence). CDR3 in amino acids: CATSRLGQSTDTQYF. The CDR3 DNA is TGTGCCACCAGCAGATTGGGGCAGAGCACAGATACGCAGTATTTT.

The rearrangement uses TRBV7-2 and TRBJ2-1; 12 bases are shared with TRBD2. Trimming cost V 7 bases and J 8 bases; bases outside gene matches: 9. Germline lookup yields CDR1 SGHTA and CDR2 FQGNSA. This CDR3 contains 15 residues. CDR3 in amino acids: CASTATSGRWDEQFF. CDR3 coding DNA: TGTGCCAGCACCGCGACTAGCGGGAGATGGGATGAGCAGTTCTTC.

The chain carries TRBV27 and TRBJ2-1; 7 bases fit TRBD2. The CDR3 spans 16 residues. After removal of 3 bases from V and 12 bases from J, the junction contained 17 bases not matched to a gene. The V gene's germline CDR1 is MNHEY and CDR2 SMNVEV (reference sequence). In DNA, the CDR3 is TGTGCCAGCAGTTTGGCGATAGGGAGGGCCCCCCACGGGCAGTTCTTC. Translating gives CASSLAIGRAPHGQFF.

The chain joins TRBV6-6 to TRBJ2-3; 11 bases are shared with TRBD2. This CDR3 region has 15 residues. J gave up 4 bases and V 6 bases, and 6 bases lay outside the gene matches. CDR1 MNHNY and CDR2 SVGAGI come from the germline V gene (reference sequence). For the CDR3, the DNA is TGTGCCAGCAGGGTAGCGGGAGGGCCATCAGATACGCAGTATTTT. Its protein is CASRVAGGPSDTQYF.

This clone was observed a handful of times. In DNA, the CDR3 is TGCGCCAGCAGCTTTAGCGGGGGGGCCAACGATGAGCAGTTCTTC. Its protein product is CASSFSGGANDEQFF. V is TRBV5-1 and J is TRBJ2-1; 11 bases align to TRBD2. Per the germline V gene, CDR1 is SGHRS and CDR2 is YFSETQ. The CDR3 contains 15 residues. J was trimmed by 8 bases and V by 2 bases; bases with no gene match: 6.

This clone was recorded a few times. The chain links TRBV6-6 to TRBJ1-5; D remains unclear. Germline V gene lookup returns CDR1 MNHNY and CDR2 SVGAGI (reference sequence). Trimming removed 7 bases at V and 6 bases at J, with 13 bases between. This CDR3 is 13 amino acids long. The CDR3 region has the DNA TGTGCCAGCAACCCTCTAGGCTCTCAGCCCCAGCATTTT. It encodes CASNPLGSQPQHF.

The chain links TRBV29-1 to TRBJ1-2, with D hard to call. V gave up 4 bases and J gave up 4 bases, with 10 bases separating them. The CDR3 contains 12 residues. Germline V gene data show CDR1 as SQVTM and CDR2 as ANQGSEA. CDR3 bases: TGCAGCGTTGGCGGAAGAGGCTATGGCTACACCTTC. It is translated as CSVGGRGYGYTF.

This sequence joins TRBV7-2 and TRBJ2-1, with no clear D. The CDR3 contains 13 residues. Germline CDR1 is SGHTA and CDR2 is FQGNSA. V lost 1 base to trimming and J lost 12 bases, with 13 bases between them. This CDR3 reads CASSLGYQRGQFF. The CDR3 DNA follows: TGTGCCAGCAGCTTAGGTTACCAGCGTGGGCAGTTCTTC.

This chain joins TRBV6-1 and TRBJ2-3; TRBD1 aligns across 7 bases. In germline, CDR1 is MNHNS, CDR2 SASEGT. The CDR3 is 15 residues long. V lost 3 bases, J lost 2 bases, and 5 bases stayed unmatched. The CDR3 sequence: CASSDSGTATDTQYF. CDR3 DNA sequence: TGTGCCAGCAGTGACTCCGGGACAGCCACAGATACGCAGTATTTT.

This clone has more than one count but fewer than ten. V gene TRBV10-2 combines with J gene TRBJ1-1; D perhaps matches TRBD1 (5 bases). This CDR3 comprises 15 residues. Germline CDR1 is WSHSY and CDR2 is SAAADI. V was trimmed by 6 bases and J by 7 bases, leaving 21 bases between them. CDR3 loop: CASRETFDSHHEAFF. The CDR3 region has the DNA TGCGCCAGCAGGGAAACCTTTGACAGCCACCATGAAGCTTTCTTT.

In its sample, this clone was seen a few times. V usage is TRBV4-2 and J usage is TRBJ2-7, with D perhaps TRBD1 or TRBD2 (6 bases each). Per the germline V gene, CDR1 is LGHNA and CDR2 is YNFKEQ. Between the trimmed V and J ends, which lost 0 bases and 4 bases, there was a span of 13 bases. This CDR3 has 15 residues. The CDR3 reads CASSQEPGAAYEQYF. The CDR3 DNA is TGTGCCAGCAGCCAAGAGCCGGGGGCGGCATACGAGCAGTACTTC.

The chain has TRBV7-2 and TRBJ2-1, with 10 bases fitting TRBD2. Looked up from germline, CDR1 is SGHTA and CDR2 is FQGNSA. The CDR3 covers 14 residues. The J segment lost 5 bases and the V segment lost 8 bases, leaving 6 bases of the junction unmatched. The CDR3 DNA is TGTGCCAGCGGGCTAGCGGGGGCAAACAATGAGCAGTTCTTC. Amino acid sequence: CASGLAGANNEQFF.

The chain uses TRBV5-5 and TRBJ2-4; D gene ambiguous. V lost 0 bases and J lost 0, with 10 bases in between. The CDR3 extends over 16 amino acids. The V gene's germline CDR1 is SGHKS and CDR2 YYEKEE (reference sequence). CDR3 in DNA: TGTGCCAGCAGCTTGGGACCTTCTTTAGCCAAAAACATTCAGTACTTC. Translation gives CASSLGPSLAKNIQYF.

This clone came up a few times. This sequence joins TRBV19 and TRBJ1-3, with TRBD1 identical over 7 bases. This CDR3 contains 16 residues. CDR1 and CDR2 (germline): LNHDA, SQIVND (reference sequence). V lost 5 bases, J lost 2 bases, and 9 bases stayed unmatched. CDR3 bases: TGTGCCAGTAGTCTCGACAGGGCCCTTCCTGGAAACACCATATATTTT. It specifies CASSLDRALPGNTIYF.

The genes are TRBV29-1 and TRBJ1-6; TRBD1 matches at 9 bases. CDR3 size: 12 residues. The germline CDR1 and CDR2 sequences are SQVTM and ANQGSEA. The V and J ends lost 6 bases and 6 bases, in that order; junction bases with no gene match: 0. CDR3 protein: CSVGQGNSPLHF. For the CDR3, the DNA is TGCAGCGTGGGACAGGGTAATTCACCCCTCCACTTT.

The chain uses TRBV5-1 and TRBJ2-1; the match to TRBD1 covers 7 bases. The CDR3 sequence is 16 residues long. V was clipped by 0 bases and J by 4 bases; unmatched bases: 7. CDR1 is SGHRS and CDR2 is YFSETQ in the germline V gene. This CDR3 reads CASSLEPGQFYNEQFF. CDR3 coding DNA: TGCGCCAGCAGCTTGGAACCGGGACAGTTTTACAATGAGCAGTTCTTC.

This chain links TRBV6-1 with TRBJ1-1; 10 bases match TRBD1. The V segment lost 7 bases and the J segment 4 bases; nucleotides outside the gene matches: 6. This CDR3 spans 14 amino acids. Per germline, CDR1 MNHNS and CDR2 SASEGT. The CDR3 bases are TGTGCCAGCAATACAGGACAGGGGGGCACTGAAGCTTTCTTT. Amino acid sequence: CASNTGQGGTEAFF.